This T cell receptor (beta chain) was profiled in a study of control samples from healthy donors and cancer patients. Germline V gene sequence: CDR1 MGHDK, CDR2 SYGVNS. This CDR3 has 12 residues. Sequencing was performed with immunoSEQ multiplex PCR; in TCRdb, only in-frame clones are kept and a portion is missing. The sample shows 150,000 to 200,000 clones, 75% to 95% of them seen only once. This clone was counted between two and nine times. An end of the junction does not agree with germline; a read error may underlie this. Sample: blood. This clonotype originated in a woman younger than 45 in good health. The J gene is TRBJ1-2, the V gene TRBV25-1; D not resolved. The CDR3 reads CASSELVGSNHF. The CDR3 nucleotides read TGTGCCAGCAGTGAATTGGTGGGAAGCAACCACTTC.